These 13 T cell receptor beta chains were all obtained from the same sample, sequenced in a study of cytomegalovirus exposure and HLA in healthy donors. In the PCR, 60 Vbeta and 13 Jbeta primers were used. The assay was immunoSEQ multiplex PCR, and TCRdb's table has in-frame clones only and misses some. Of about 90,000 clones in the sample, around 62% were seen once. Material for sequencing was PBMCs. These receptors were collected from a young woman in good health and CMV-seropositive.

This chain links TRBV30 with TRBJ1-1, with D unclear. CDR1 is GTSNPN, CDR2 SVGIG, per germline (reference sequence). Trimming removed 0 bases from V and 8 bases from J, with 10 bases in between. The CDR3 is 12 residues long. Here the CDR3 reads CAWSVGGQEAFF. The CDR3 coding sequence is TGTGCCTGGAGTGTAGGCGGCCAAGAAGCTTTCTTT.

The genes are TRBV25-1 and TRBJ2-3, with 9 bases matching TRBD1. The germline gives CDR1 MGHDK, CDR2 SYGVNS. After removal of 4 bases from V and 13 bases from J, the junction contained 3 bases not matched to a gene. The CDR3 spans 11 residues. CDR3 region: CASSVRDREYF. CDR3 DNA: TGTGCCAGCAGTGTCCGGGACAGGGAGTATTTT.

The rearrangement uses TRBV5-1 and TRBJ2-2; a weak D match, TRBD2 (5 bases). Trimming took off 4 bases at V and 5 bases at J, with 9 bases between the two ends. Germline V CDR1 and CDR2: SGHRS, YFSETQ. The CDR3 covers 13 residues. The CDR3 spells CASSLAFTGELFF. In DNA form, the CDR3 reads TGCGCCAGCAGCCTAGCTTTTACCGGGGAGCTGTTTTTT.

The genes are TRBV5-6 and TRBJ2-5; TRBD1 agrees at 9 bases. CDR1 and CDR2 from the germline V gene are SGHDT and YYEEEE. V dropped 3 bases and J dropped 5; count of bases not matched to a gene: 5. The CDR3 runs 14 residues. The CDR3: CASSSRDRVETQYF. CDR3 bases: TGTGCCAGCAGCTCCCGGGACAGGGTGGAGACCCAGTACTTC.

This clone was seen only a few times. The chain couples TRBV6-1 to TRBJ1-1; 7 bases are a match to TRBD1. Germline CDR1 is MNHNS and CDR2 is SASEGT. The V and J ends lost 4 bases and 2 bases, in that order; junction bases with no gene match: 4. CDR3 length: 14 residues. CDR3 coding DNA: TGTGCCAGCAGTGGGGGACAGCTCAACACTGAAGCTTTCTTT. It specifies CASSGGQLNTEAFF.

Turning to this clone: Relative to the germline gene, one junction end is altered; a read error may explain this. The genes are TRBV29-1 and TRBJ1-2, with a tentative D call TRBD1 (5 bases). Germline-derived CDR1 and CDR2 are SQVTM and ANQGSEA. The CDR3 spans 11 residues. The CDR3 reads CSVRTFHGYPF. In DNA, the CDR3 is TGCAGCGTTCGGACATTTCATGGCTACCCCTTC.

This clone was counted only a few times. The chain couples TRBV7-8 to TRBJ2-7, with 9 bases lining up with TRBD1. The length of the CDR3 is 15 residues. Losses at the gene ends were 7 bases for V and 5 bases for J; bases not matched to a gene: 12. Germline V lookup: CDR1 SGHVS, CDR2 FQNEAQ. The CDR3 sequence is CASTRIQGAIDEQYF. CDR3 sequence (DNA): TGTGCCAGCACAAGAATACAGGGGGCAATTGACGAGCAGTACTTC.

This clone was seen a handful of times. The rearrangement joins TRBV5-1 to TRBJ2-5; 8 bases are a match to TRBD1. The CDR3 has 17 residues. Germline V lookup: CDR1 SGHRS, CDR2 YFSETQ. With V trimmed by 4 bases and J by 5 bases, 16 bases remained unmatched. The CDR3: CASSPTIRTGGFETQYF. Here the CDR3 DNA reads TGCGCCAGCAGCCCCACTATTAGAACAGGGGGTTTTGAGACCCAGTACTTC.

This clone was counted only a few times. V is TRBV6-6 and J is TRBJ1-5; no firm D call. CDR1 and CDR2 (germline): MNHNY, SVGAGI (reference sequence). The CDR3 is made up of 13 amino acids. V was trimmed by 4 bases and J by 7 bases, leaving 11 bases between them. CDR3 in DNA: TGTGCCAGCAGTTTCGGGGATCAACAGCCCCAGCATTTT. It encodes CASSFGDQQPQHF.

This sequence joins TRBV19 and TRBJ2-5; TRBD1 agrees at 8 bases. Per the germline V gene, CDR1 is LNHDA and CDR2 is SQIVND (reference sequence). This CDR3 has 15 residues. V dropped 5 bases and J dropped 5; count of bases not matched to a gene: 10. Here the CDR3 reads CASSAGQGRDETQYF. The CDR3 DNA reads as TGTGCCAGTAGTGCCGGACAGGGCAGAGACGAGACCCAGTACTTC.

This clone was detected once. The rearrangement links TRBV7-5 to TRBJ1-6; the table's D call TRBD1 went unverified against the DNA. TRBV7-5 is a known pseudogene. The CDR3 is 18 amino acids. In DNA, the CDR3 is TGTGCCAGAAGCTCCCCCCGGCAGGGGATTCAAACTAATTCACCCCTCCACTTT. This codes for CARSSPRQGIQTNSPLHF.

The chain has TRBV7-2 and TRBJ2-2, with TRBD1 matching 8 bases. Germline assignment: CDR1 SGHTA and CDR2 FQGNSA. Trimming at V came to 10 bases and at J to 5 bases, leaving 9 bases not matched to a gene. The CDR3 length is 14 residues. CDR3 DNA sequence: TGTGCCACCGCTGGACAGGGAGGTACCGGGGAGCTGTTTTTT. It translates to CATAGQGGTGELFF.

Only a few counts were recorded for this clone. This chain connects TRBV30 to TRBJ1-2; 8 bases are shared with TRBD1. The CDR3 runs 15 residues. Germline assignment: CDR1 GTSNPN and CDR2 SVGIG (reference sequence). V was pared by 4 bases and J by 3 bases, with 10 bases of the junction left unmatched. The CDR3 reads CAWKPRQGLDYGYTF. CDR3 in DNA: TGTGCCTGGAAACCCAGACAGGGGTTGGACTATGGCTACACCTTC.